Listed below are T cell receptor beta chains from one sample, sequenced in a study of blood T cell repertoires in COVID-19. Sequencing was performed with immunoSEQ multiplex PCR; in TCRdb, only in-frame clones are kept and a portion is missing. The sample has about 89,000 clones; 60% to 80% are singletons. The sample comprised peripheral blood. Receptors were obtained from a woman aged 80 or older with acute or convalescent COVID-19. The CDR3 runs from the conserved cysteine through the conserved F or W. A D gene is named only where the DNA matches it firmly. The listing skips clone size in some rows; elsewhere it reads once, few, many or a size class.

abundance,d_gene,v_gene,j_gene,CDR3aa,CDR3nt
NA,NA,TRBV10-3,TRBJ2-3,CAIRRERYTDTQYF,TGTGCCATCCGGCGGGAACGGTACACAGATACGCAGTATTTT
NA,TRBD2,TRBV3-1/TRBV3-2,TRBJ2-7,CASSAGTSGVYEQYF,TGTGCCAGCAGCGCCGGGACTAGCGGGGTCTACGAGCAGTACTTC
few,TRBD1,TRBV19,TRBJ1-5,CASTRGQGARQPQHF,TGTGCCAGTACTCGGGGACAGGGGGCAAGGCAGCCCCAGCATTTT
NA,NA,TRBV9,TRBJ1-4,CASSVAGSHNEKLFF,TGTGCCAGCAGCGTAGCCGGGTCCCATAATGAAAAACTGTTTTTT
many,NA,TRBV21-1,TRBJ2-5,CASSKGLAGLGTQYF,TGTGCCAGCAGCAAAGGACTAGCGGGGTTGGGGACCCAGTACTTC
NA,NA,TRBV7-9,TRBJ1-4,CASSSTELKNEKLFF,TGTGCCAGCAGCTCGACAGAGTTAAAGAATGAAAAACTGTTTTTT
NA,TRBD2,TRBV19,TRBJ2-1,CASRELAGAGNEQFF,TGTGCCAGTAGGGAACTAGCGGGGGCGGGCAATGAGCAGTTCTTC
NA,TRBD1,TRBV19,TRBJ1-6,CATRDSNSPLHF,TGTGCCACTCGGGACAGCAATTCACCCCTCCACTTT
many,NA,TRBV30,TRBJ1-1,CAWRVGTLGTFF,TGTGCCTGGAGGGTCGGGACATTGGGGACTTTCTTT
NA,TRBD1,TRBV18,TRBJ1-1,CASSSDRVNTEAFF,TGTGCCAGCTCATCGGACAGGGTGAACACTGAAGCTTTCTTT
NA,TRBD2,TRBV11-2,TRBJ2-1,CAVRTSANNEQFF,TGTGCCGTTCGGACTAGCGCCAACAATGAGCAGTTCTTC